The T cell receptor (beta chain) under discussion was sequenced for a study of blood T cell repertoires in COVID-19. Study information: Sources were T cells, B-cell-depleted T cells, or PBMCs; the material itself was cDNA or gDNA.

V was trimmed by 4 bases and J by 8 bases, leaving 20 bases between them. Germline CDR1 is SEHNR and CDR2 is FQNEAQ (reference sequence). This CDR3 has 15 residues. Clones were read by immunoSEQ multiplex PCR, and TCRdb kept only the in-frame ones, dropping some. Seen here are some 700,000 clones, 80% to 90% observed once, and the top ten hold approximately 0.25%. The sequence derives from a young woman with acute or convalescent COVID-19. Sequenced sample: peripheral blood. This rearrangement joins TRBV7-9 to TRBJ1-2; no definite D call. The CDR3 spells CASSSGGLRSGGYTF. The CDR3 DNA follows: TGTGCCAGCAGCTCGGGCGGACTTCGATCTGGGGGCTACACCTTC.